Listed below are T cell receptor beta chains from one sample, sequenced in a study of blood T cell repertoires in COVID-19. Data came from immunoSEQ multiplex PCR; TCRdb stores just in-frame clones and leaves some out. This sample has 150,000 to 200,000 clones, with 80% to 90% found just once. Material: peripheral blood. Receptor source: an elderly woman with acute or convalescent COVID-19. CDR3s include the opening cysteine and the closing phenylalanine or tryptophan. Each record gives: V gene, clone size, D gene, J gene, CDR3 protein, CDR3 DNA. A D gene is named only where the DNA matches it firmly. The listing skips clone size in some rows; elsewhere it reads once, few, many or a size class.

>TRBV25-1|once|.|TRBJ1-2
CASGVEGNIYGYTF
TGTGCCAGCGGGGTGGAGGGAAACATCTATGGCTACACCTTC
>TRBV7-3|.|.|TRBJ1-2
CASSLEGNYGYTF
TGTGCCAGCAGCCTGGAGGGTAACTATGGCTACACCTTC
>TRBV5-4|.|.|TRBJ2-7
CASSTDRSYEQYF
TGTGCCAGCAGTACAGACAGGTCCTACGAGCAGTACTTC
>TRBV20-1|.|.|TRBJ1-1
CSATDRTEAFF
TGCAGTGCTACCGATCGGACTGAAGCTTTCTTT
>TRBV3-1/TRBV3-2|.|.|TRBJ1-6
CASSHNTNNSPLHF
TGTGCCAGCAGCCACAACACAAATAATTCACCCCTCCACTTT
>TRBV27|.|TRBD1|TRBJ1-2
CASGRQGSSYTF
TGTGCCAGCGGCCGACAGGGCAGTAGCTACACCTTC
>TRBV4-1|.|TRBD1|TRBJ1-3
CASSQEDRAGNTIYF
TGCGCCAGCAGCCAGGAGGACAGGGCTGGAAACACCATATATTTT
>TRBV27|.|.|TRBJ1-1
CASSLGAEFEAFF
TGTGCCAGCAGTTTAGGGGCGGAATTTGAAGCTTTCTTT
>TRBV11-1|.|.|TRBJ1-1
CASTLRRGHTEAFF
TGTGCCAGCACCTTACGCCGTGGCCACACTGAAGCTTTCTTT
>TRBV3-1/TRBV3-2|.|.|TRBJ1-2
CASSQVGGAFWDGYTF
TGTGCCAGCAGCCAAGTCGGCGGGGCCTTCTGGGATGGCTACACCTTC
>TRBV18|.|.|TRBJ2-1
CASSPGLPSYNEQFF
TGTGCCAGCTCACCGGGACTGCCCTCCTACAATGAGCAGTTCTTC
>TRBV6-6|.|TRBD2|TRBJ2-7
CASSPGLAGGPASYEQYF
TGTGCCAGCAGTCCCGGACTAGCGGGAGGGCCAGCCTCCTACGAGCAGTACTTC
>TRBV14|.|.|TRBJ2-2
CASSQVMAGTGELFF
TGTGCCAGCAGCCAAGTTATGGCTGGCACCGGGGAGCTGTTTTTT
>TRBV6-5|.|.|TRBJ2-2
CASSYSRGVAGELFF
TGTGCCAGCAGTTACTCACGGGGAGTCGCCGGGGAGCTGTTTTTT
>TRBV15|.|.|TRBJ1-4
CATSRVAGNEKLFF
TGTGCCACCAGCAGAGTTGCGGGGAATGAAAAACTGTTTTTT
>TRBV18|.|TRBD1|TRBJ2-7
CASSPPRGRKVGEQYF
TGTGCCAGCTCACCACCAAGGGGGCGCAAAGTCGGCGAGCAGTACTTC
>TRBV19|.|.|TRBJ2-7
CASSPTGEYEQYF
TGTGCCAGTAGCCCGACAGGAGAGTACGAGCAGTACTTC
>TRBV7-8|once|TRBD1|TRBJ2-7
CASSPTGEPYEQYF
TGTGCCAGCAGCCCGACAGGGGAACCCTACGAGCAGTACTTC
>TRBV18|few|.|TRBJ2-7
CASSPDSEQYF
TGTGCCAGCTCACCGGACAGCGAGCAGTACTTC
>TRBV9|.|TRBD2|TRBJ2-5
CASSLRPGLAGGPGETQYF
TGTGCCAGCAGCCTGAGACCTGGACTAGCGGGGGGGCCTGGAGAGACCCAGTACTTC
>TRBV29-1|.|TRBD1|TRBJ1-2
CSVESPGQVYGYTF
TGCAGCGTTGAATCCCCGGGACAGGTTTATGGCTACACCTTC
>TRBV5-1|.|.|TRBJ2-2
CASSSFPGELFF
TGCGCCAGCAGCTCTTTTCCCGGGGAGCTGTTTTTT
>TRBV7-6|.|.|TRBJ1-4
CASSLAGTRAQGKLFF
TGTGCCAGCAGCTTAGCCGGGACAAGGGCGCAAGGAAAACTGTTTTTT
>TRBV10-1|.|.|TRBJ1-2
CASSADRWYGYTF
TGCGCCAGCAGTGCCGACAGGTGGTATGGCTACACCTTC
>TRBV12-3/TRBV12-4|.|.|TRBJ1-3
CASRGAGNTIYF
TGTGCCAGCCGGGGTGCTGGAAACACCATATATTTT
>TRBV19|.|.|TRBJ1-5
CASKSAGAKVQPQHF
TGTGCCAGTAAATCGGCAGGGGCAAAAGTTCAGCCCCAGCATTTT
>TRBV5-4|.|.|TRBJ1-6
CASSSGSGNSPLHF
TGTGCCAGCAGCTCCGGATCGGGGAATTCACCCCTCCACTTT
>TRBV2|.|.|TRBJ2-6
CASSLFDSFGANVLTF
TGTGCCAGCAGCCTCTTTGACAGTTTCGGGGCCAACGTCCTGACTTTC
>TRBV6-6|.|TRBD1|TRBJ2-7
CASSYGQDTAYYEQYF
TGTGCCAGCAGTTACGGACAGGACACGGCGTACTACGAGCAGTACTTC
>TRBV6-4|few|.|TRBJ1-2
CASSESGRANYGYTF
TGTGCCAGCAGTGAGTCTGGCAGGGCTAACTATGGCTACACCTTC
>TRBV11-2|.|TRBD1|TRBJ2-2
CASSLGQGWGGELFF
TGTGCCAGCAGCCTAGGACAGGGGTGGGGCGGGGAGCTGTTTTTT
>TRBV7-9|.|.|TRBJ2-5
CASSTLQVQETQYF
TGTGCCAGCAGCACCTTACAAGTCCAAGAGACCCAGTACTTC
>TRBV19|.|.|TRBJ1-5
CASSNSRVRVGNQPQHF
TGTGCCAGTAGTAATAGCCGTGTCAGGGTGGGCAATCAGCCCCAGCATTTT
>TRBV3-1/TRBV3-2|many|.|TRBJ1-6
CASSRQAYNSPLHF
TGTGCCAGCAGCCGACAGGCCTATAATTCACCCCTCCACTTT
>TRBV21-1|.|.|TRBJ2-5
CASSKGLGTSGSSQTQETQYF
TGTGCCAGCAGCAAAGGTCTCGGGACTAGCGGGAGCTCTCAGACCCAAGAGACCCAGTACTTC
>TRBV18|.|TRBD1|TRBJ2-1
CASSSNTGGFEQFF
TGTGCCAGCTCATCTAATACAGGGGGCTTTGAGCAGTTCTTC
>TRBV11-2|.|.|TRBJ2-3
CASSLLASLSDTQYF
TGTGCCAGCAGCCTGCTAGCCAGTTTATCTGATACGCAGTATTTT
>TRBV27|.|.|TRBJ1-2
CASSFEHPANYGYTF
TGTGCCAGCAGTTTTGAACACCCTGCTAACTATGGCTACACCTTC
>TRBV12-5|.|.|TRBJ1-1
CASGSLNPGTREWVTEAFF
TGTGCTAGTGGTTCCCTGAACCCCGGGACAAGGGAATGGGTCACTGAAGCTTTCTTT